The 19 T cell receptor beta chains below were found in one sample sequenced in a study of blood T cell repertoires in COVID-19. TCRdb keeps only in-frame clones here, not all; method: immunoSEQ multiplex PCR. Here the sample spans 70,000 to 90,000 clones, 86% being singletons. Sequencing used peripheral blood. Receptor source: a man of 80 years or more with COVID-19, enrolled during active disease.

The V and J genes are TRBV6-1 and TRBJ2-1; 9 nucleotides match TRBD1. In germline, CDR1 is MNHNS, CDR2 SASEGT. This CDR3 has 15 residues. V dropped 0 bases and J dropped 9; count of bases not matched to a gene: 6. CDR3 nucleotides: TGTGCCAGCAGTGAAGCGGGACAGGGTTCGGTTGAGCAGTTCTTC. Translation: CASSEAGQGSVEQFF.

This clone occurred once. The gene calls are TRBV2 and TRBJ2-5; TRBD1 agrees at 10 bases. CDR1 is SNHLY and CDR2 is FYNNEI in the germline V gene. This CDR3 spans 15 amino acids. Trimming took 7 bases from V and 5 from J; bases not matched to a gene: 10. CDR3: CASKSATGGSETQYF. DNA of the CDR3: TGTGCCAGCAAATCCGCGACAGGGGGCTCGGAGACCCAGTACTTC. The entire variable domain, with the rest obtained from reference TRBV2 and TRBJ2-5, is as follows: EPEVTQTPSHQVTQMGQEVILRCVPISNHLYFYWYRQILGQKVEFLVSFYNNEISEKSEIFDDQFSVERPDGSNFTLKIRSTKLEDSAMYFCASKSATGGSETQYFGPGTRLLVL.

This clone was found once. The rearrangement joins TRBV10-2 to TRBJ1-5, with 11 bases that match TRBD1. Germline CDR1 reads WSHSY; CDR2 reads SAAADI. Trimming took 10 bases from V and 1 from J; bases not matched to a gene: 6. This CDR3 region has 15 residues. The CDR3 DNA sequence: TGCGCCACCCGGACAGGGGGCTCGAGCAATCAGCCCCAGCATTTT. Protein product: CATRTGGSSNQPQHF.

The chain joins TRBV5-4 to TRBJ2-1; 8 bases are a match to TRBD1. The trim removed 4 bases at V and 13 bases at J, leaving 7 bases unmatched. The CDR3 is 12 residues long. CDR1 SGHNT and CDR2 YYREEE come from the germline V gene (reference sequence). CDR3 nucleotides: TGTGCCAGCAGCCTACCGGGACAGGCTCAGTTCTTC. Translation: CASSLPGQAQFF. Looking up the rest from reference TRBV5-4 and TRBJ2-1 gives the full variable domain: ETGVTQSPTHLIKTRGQQVTLRCSSQSGHNTVSWYQQALGQGPQFIFQYYREEENGRGNFPPRFSGLQFPNYSSELNVNALELDDSALYLCASSLPGQAQFFGPGTRLTVL.

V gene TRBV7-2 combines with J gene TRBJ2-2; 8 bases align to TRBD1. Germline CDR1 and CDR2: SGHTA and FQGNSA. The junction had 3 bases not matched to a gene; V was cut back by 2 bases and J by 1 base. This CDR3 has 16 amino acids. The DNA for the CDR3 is TGTGCCAGCAGCTTATGGGGGACAGGGAACACCGGGGAGCTGTTTTTT. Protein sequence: CASSLWGTGNTGELFF.

The CDR3 sequence: CASSYQGWISSGNTIYF. The CDR3, as DNA: TGTGCCAGCAGTTACCAGGGATGGATCTCCTCTGGAAACACCATATATTTT. This chain joins TRBV2 and TRBJ1-3, with D possibly matching TRBD1 (5 bases). With 5 bases removed from V and 0 bases from J, the gap between germline ends came to 17 bases. Germline V lookup: CDR1 SNHLY, CDR2 FYNNEI. The CDR3 is 17 amino acids.

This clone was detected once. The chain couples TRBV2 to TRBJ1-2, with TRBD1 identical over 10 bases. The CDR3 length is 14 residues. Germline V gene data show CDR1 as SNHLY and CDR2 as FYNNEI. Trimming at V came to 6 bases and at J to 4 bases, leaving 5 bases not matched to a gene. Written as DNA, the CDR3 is TGTGCCAGCAGGCGACAGGGGGCGGTCTATGGCTACACCTTC. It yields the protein CASRRQGAVYGYTF. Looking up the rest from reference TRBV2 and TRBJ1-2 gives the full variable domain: EPEVTQTPSHQVTQMGQEVILRCVPISNHLYFYWYRQILGQKVEFLVSFYNNEISEKSEIFDDQFSVERPDGSNFTLKIRSTKLEDSAMYFCASRRQGAVYGYTFGSGTRLTVV.

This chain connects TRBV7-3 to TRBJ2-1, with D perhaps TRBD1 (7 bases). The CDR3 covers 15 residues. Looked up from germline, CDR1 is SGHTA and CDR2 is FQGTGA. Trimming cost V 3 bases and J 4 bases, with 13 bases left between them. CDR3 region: CASSLGGQFYNEQFF. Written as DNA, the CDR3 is TGTGCCAGCAGCTTGGGGGGACAGTTTTACAATGAGCAGTTCTTC.

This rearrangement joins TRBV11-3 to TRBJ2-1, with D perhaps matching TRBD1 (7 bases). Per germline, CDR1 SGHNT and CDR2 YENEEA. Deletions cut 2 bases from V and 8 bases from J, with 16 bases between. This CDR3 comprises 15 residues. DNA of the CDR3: TGTGCCAGCAGCTTAAGGCAGGGGGGAGCCGATGAGCAGTTCTTC. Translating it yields CASSLRQGGADEQFF.

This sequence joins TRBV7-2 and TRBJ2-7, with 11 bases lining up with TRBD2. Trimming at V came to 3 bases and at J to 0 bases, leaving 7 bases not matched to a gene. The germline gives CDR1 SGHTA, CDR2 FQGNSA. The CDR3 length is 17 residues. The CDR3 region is CASSFGLAGGHSYEQYF. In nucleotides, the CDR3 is TGTGCCAGCAGCTTCGGGCTAGCGGGGGGACACTCCTACGAGCAGTACTTC.

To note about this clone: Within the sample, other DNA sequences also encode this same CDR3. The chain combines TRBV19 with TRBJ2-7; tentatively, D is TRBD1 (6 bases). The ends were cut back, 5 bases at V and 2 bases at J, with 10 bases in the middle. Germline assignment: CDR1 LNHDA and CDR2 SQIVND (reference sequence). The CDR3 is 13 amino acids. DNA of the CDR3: TGTGCCAGTAGTCCCGGACAGACCTACGAGCAGTACTTC. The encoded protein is CASSPGQTYEQYF.

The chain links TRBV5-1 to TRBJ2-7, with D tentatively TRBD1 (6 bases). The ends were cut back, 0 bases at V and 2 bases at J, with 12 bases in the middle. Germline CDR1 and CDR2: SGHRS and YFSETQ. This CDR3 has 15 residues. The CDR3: CASSLGQAPTYEQYF. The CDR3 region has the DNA TGCGCCAGCAGCTTGGGACAGGCACCGACCTACGAGCAGTACTTC. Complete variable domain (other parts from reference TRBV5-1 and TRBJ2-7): KAGVTQTPRYLIKTRGQQVTLSCSPISGHRSVSWYQQTPGQGLQFLFEYFSETQRNKGNFPGRFSGRQFSNSRSEMNVSTLELGDSALYLCASSLGQAPTYEQYFGPGTRLTVT.

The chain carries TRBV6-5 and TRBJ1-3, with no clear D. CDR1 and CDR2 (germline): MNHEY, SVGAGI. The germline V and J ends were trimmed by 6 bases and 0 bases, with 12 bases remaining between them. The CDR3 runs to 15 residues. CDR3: CASSKHGFSGNTIYF. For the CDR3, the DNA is TGTGCCAGCAGCAAACACGGGTTCTCTGGAAACACCATATATTTT.

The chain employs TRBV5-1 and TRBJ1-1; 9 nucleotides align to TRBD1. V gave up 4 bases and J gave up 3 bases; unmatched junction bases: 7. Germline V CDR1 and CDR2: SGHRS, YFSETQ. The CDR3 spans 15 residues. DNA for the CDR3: TGCGCCAGCAGCCGGGACAGGGCGTCGGACACTGAAGCTTTCTTT. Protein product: CASSRDRASDTEAFF.

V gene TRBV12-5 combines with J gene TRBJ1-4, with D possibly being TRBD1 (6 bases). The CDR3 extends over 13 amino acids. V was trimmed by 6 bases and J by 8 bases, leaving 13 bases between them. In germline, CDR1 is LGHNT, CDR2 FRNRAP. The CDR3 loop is CASGTTGIEKLFF. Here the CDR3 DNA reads TGTGCTAGTGGAACTACAGGGATCGAAAAACTGTTTTTT. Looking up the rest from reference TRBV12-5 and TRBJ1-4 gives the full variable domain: DARVTQTPRHKVTEMGQEVTMRCQPILGHNTVFWYRQTMMQGLELLAYFRNRAPLDDSGMPKDRFSAEMPDATLATLKIQPSEPRDSAVYFCASGTTGIEKLFFGSGTQLSVL.

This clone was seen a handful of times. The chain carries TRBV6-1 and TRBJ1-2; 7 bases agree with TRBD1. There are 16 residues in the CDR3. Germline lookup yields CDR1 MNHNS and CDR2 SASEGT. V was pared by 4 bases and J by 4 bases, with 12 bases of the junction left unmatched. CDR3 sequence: CASSGSYRGAVYGYTF. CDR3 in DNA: TGTGCCAGCAGTGGATCATACAGGGGCGCGGTCTATGGCTACACCTTC.

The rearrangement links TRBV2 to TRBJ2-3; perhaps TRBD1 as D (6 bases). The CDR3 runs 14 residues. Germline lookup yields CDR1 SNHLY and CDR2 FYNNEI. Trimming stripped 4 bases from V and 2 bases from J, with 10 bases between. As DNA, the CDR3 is TGTGCCAGCAGTGGGACAGACCCCACAGATACGCAGTATTTT. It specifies CASSGTDPTDTQYF.

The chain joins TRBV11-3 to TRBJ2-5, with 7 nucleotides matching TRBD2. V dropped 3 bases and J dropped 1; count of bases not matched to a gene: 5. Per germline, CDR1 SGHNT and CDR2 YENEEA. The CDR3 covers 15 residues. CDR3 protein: CASSFQRGRQETQYF. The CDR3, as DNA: TGTGCCAGCAGCTTTCAGCGGGGACGCCAAGAGACCCAGTACTTC.

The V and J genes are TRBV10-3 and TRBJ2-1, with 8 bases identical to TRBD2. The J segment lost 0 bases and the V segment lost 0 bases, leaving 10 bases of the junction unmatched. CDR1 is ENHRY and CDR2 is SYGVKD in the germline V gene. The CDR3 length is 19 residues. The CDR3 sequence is CAISESAGGSSGSYNEQFF. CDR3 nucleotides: TGTGCCATCAGTGAGTCGGCGGGGGGATCTTCAGGCTCCTACAATGAGCAGTTCTTC.